The rows below give T cell receptor beta chains drawn from one sample of a study of shared clonotypes between healthy human individuals. TCRdb's copy holds only in-frame clones and misses some; the assay was immunoSEQ multiplex PCR. The repertoire consists of roughly 2 million clones, with around 95% occurring once and the leading ten covering more than 0.1%. Material: naive CD4+ T cells sorted from blood. The receptors originated from a man aged 18 to 29 in good health. Each CDR3 is given without its conserved first and last residue.

V gene: TRBV27
J gene: TRBJ2-1
CDR3 protein: ASSFGRRPSSYNEQF

V gene: TRBV5-5
J gene: TRBJ2-2
CDR3 protein: ASSHYTFNTGELF

V gene: TRBV27
J gene: TRBJ2-4
CDR3 protein: ASSLAGETGIQY

V gene: TRBV20-1
J gene: TRBJ2-4
CDR3 protein: SARLGGGRY

V gene: TRBV5-1
J gene: TRBJ2-5
CDR3 protein: ASSAPGTGQETQY

V gene: TRBV19
J gene: TRBJ1-2
CDR3 protein: ASSTVASWANYGYT

V gene: TRBV6-1
J gene: TRBJ1-2
CDR3 protein: ASSARDRVIRANYGYT

V gene: TRBV5-6
J gene: TRBJ2-5
CDR3 protein: ASSRDSPGTQETQY

V gene: TRBV6-1
J gene: TRBJ2-1
CDR3 protein: ASGEGPMSSF

V gene: TRBV11-2
J gene: TRBJ1-1
CDR3 protein: ASSLRELAEAF

V gene: TRBV27
J gene: TRBJ2-4
CDR3 protein: ASSLGGRNIQY

V gene: TRBV11-2
J gene: TRBJ1-6
CDR3 protein: ASSATENSPLH

V gene: TRBV10-3
J gene: TRBJ2-3
CDR3 protein: AIRAGATDTQY

V gene: TRBV5-1
J gene: TRBJ1-1
CDR3 protein: ASSTANTEAF

V gene: TRBV11-2
J gene: TRBJ2-1
CDR3 protein: ASSQDRLNEQF

V gene: TRBV6-1
J gene: TRBJ1-2
CDR3 protein: ASSEVGQGNYGYT